The clone carrying this TCR beta chain came up a few times. This sample is part of a study of Graves' ophthalmopathy and Graves' hyperthyroidism. The CDR3 sequence is 13 residues long. Looked up from germline, CDR1 is SGHAT and CDR2 is FQDESV (reference sequence). The germline V and J ends were trimmed by 1 base and 6 bases, with 10 bases remaining between them. Amplified material comprised TCR beta CDR3 regions derived from RNA transcripts. In the first round, RT-PCR was carried out with HTBI primers, and a multiplex PCR formed the second round. Each CDR3 protein gets one entry after TCRdb re-called the multiplex PCR reads with MiXCR. The profile shows around 600,000 distinct CDR3 sequences, roughly two fifths of them singletons.

This TCR came from an adult man with Graves' ophthalmopathy. Sequenced material: peripheral blood. The chain uses TRBV11-1 and TRBJ2-7; unclear D gene. The CDR3 nucleotides are TGTGCCAGCAGCTTAGAGGCCCTCTCCGAGCAGTACTTC. Translating it yields CASSLEALSEQYF. Based on the CDR3 plus reference TRBV11-1 and TRBJ2-7, the full variable domain is EAEVAQSPRYKITEKSQAVAFWCDPISGHATLYWYRQILGQGPELLVQFQDESVVDDSQLPKDRFSAERLKGVDSTLKIQPAELGDSAMYLCASSLEALSEQYFGPGTRLTVT.